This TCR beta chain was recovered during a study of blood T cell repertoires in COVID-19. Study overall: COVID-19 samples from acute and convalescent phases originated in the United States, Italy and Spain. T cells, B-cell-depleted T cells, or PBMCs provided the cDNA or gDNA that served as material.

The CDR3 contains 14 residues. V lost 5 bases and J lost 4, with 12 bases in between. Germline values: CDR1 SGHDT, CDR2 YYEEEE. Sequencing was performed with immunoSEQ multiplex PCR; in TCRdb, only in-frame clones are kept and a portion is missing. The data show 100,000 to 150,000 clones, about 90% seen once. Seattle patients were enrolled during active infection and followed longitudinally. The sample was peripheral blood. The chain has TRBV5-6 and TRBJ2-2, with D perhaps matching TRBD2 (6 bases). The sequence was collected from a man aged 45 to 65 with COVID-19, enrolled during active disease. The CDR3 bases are TGTGCCAGCAGGAAGGGACTTTCCACCGGGGAGCTGTTTTTT. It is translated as CASRKGLSTGELFF.